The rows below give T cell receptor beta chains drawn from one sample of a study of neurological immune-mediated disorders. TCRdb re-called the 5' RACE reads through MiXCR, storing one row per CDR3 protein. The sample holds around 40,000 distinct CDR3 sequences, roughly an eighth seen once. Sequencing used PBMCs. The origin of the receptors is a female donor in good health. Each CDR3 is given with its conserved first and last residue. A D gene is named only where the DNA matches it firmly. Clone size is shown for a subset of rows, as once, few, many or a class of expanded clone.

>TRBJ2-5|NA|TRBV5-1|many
CASSFGGTETQYF
TGCGCCAGCAGCTTCGGCGGGACGGAGACCCAGTACTTC
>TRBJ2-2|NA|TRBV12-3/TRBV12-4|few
CASSLAGAGTGELFF
TGTGCCAGCAGTTTAGCGGGAGCGGGTACCGGGGAGCTGTTTTTT
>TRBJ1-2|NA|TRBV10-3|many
CAISEGGGYTF
TGTGCCATCAGTGAGGGAGGTGGCTACACCTTC
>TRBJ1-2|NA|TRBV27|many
CASSGGGLPGYTF
TGTGCCAGCAGCGGGGGGGGGTTGCCGGGCTACACCTTC
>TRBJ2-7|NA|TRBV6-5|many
CASSKGREQYF
TGTGCCAGCAGTAAGGGGAGGGAGCAGTACTTC
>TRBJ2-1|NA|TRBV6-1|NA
CASSRGPTYNEQFF
TGTGCCAGCAGTCGGGGGCCAACCTACAATGAGCAGTTCTTC
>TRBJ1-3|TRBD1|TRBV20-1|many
CSARGAGQRGNTIYF
TGCAGTGCTAGAGGAGCGGGACAGAGGGGAAACACCATATATTTT
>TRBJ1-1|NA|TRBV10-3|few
CAISELEESEAFF
TGTGCCATCAGTGAGTTAGAGGAGTCTGAAGCTTTCTTT
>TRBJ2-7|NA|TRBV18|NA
CASSPYGSYEQYF
TGTGCCAGCTCACCCTATGGGAGCTACGAACAGTACTTC
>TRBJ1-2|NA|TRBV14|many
CASSPFGAGYTF
TGTGCCAGCAGCCCATTCGGTGCTGGCTACACCTTC
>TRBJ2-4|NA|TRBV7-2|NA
CASSRLGGASKNIQYF
TGTGCCAGCAGCCGACTAGGGGGCGCCTCCAAAAACATTCAGTACTTC
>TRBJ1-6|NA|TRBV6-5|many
CASSYGSRSYNSPLHF
TGTGCCAGCAGTTACGGATCCCGCTCCTATAATTCACCCCTCCACTTT
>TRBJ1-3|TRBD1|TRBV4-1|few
CASSRTGVSGNTIYF
TGCGCCAGCAGCCGAACAGGGGTCTCTGGAAACACCATATATTTT
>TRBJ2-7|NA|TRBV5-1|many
CASSLTPSRVRYEQYF
TGCGCCAGCAGCTTGACGCCGAGTCGTGTGCGTTACGAGCAGTACTTC
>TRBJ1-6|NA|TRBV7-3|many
CASSLNPASSPLHF
TGTGCCAGCAGCTTAAACCCGGCTAGTTCACCCCTCCACTTT
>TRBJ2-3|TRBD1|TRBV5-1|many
CASSVRDSSDTQYF
TGCGCCAGCAGCGTCCGGGACAGCTCGGATACGCAGTATTTT
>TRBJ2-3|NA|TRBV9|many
CASSELRDTQYF
TGTGCCAGCAGCGAGTTAAGAGATACGCAGTATTTT
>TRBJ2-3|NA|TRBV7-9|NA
CASRPFSTDTQYF
TGTGCCAGCAGACCGTTTAGCACAGATACGCAGTATTTT
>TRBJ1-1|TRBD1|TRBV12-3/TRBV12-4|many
CASSRPGQGEASEAFF
TGTGCCAGCAGTCGACCGGGACAGGGAGAAGCGTCTGAAGCTTTCTTT
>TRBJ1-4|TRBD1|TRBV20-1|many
CIPGQGDEKLFF
TGCATACCGGGACAGGGGGATGAAAAACTGTTTTTT
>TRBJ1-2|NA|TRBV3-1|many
CASSQLPGGVTNYGYTF
TGTGCCAGCAGCCAACTACCCGGAGGCGTTACTAACTATGGCTACACCTTC
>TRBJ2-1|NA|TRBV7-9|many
CASRPTGDEQFF
TGTGCCAGCAGACCAACTGGGGATGAGCAGTTCTTC
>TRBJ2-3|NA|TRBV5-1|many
CASSLERGGGTDTQYF
TGCGCCAGCAGCTTGGAACGCGGGGGCGGCACAGATACGCAGTATTTT
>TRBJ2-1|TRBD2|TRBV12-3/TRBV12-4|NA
CASTSRGVGRTGEQFF
TGTGCCAGCACTTCTCGGGGGGTGGGCCGTACTGGGGAGCAGTTCTTC
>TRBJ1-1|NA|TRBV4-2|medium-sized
CASSPGLRGGGEAFF
TGTGCCAGCAGCCCGGGATTGAGGGGGGGCGGTGAAGCTTTCTTT
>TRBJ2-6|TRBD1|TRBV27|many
CASRRTGGILRANVLTF
TGTGCCAGCAGACGGACAGGGGGAATACTTAGGGCCAACGTCCTGACTTTC
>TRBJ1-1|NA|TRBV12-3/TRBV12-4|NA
CASNPQANTEAFF
TGTGCCAGCAATCCCCAGGCAAACACTGAAGCTTTCTTT
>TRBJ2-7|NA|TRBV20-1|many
CSASGGPNNEQYF
TGCAGTGCTAGCGGCGGGCCGAACAACGAGCAGTACTTC
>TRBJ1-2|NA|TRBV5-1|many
CASSLGDNYGYTF
TGCGCCAGCAGCTTGGGGGACAACTATGGCTACACCTTC
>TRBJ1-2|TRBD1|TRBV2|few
CASSDRGVGGYTF
TGTGCCAGCTCCGACAGGGGGGTCGGCGGCTACACCTTC
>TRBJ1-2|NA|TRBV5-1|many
CASSLEGSPNYGYTF
TGCGCCAGCAGCTTGGAAGGCAGCCCTAACTATGGCTACACCTTC
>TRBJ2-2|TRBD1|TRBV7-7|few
CASSLTGVKTGELFF
TGTGCTAGCAGCTTAACAGGGGTGAAGACCGGGGAGCTGTTTTTT
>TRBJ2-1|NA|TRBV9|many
CASSPRLALSSYNEQFF
TGTGCCAGCAGCCCCCGCCTAGCGCTCTCCTCCTACAATGAGCAGTTCTTC
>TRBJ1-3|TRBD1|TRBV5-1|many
CASSLTGGDFSGNTIYF
TGCGCCAGCAGCTTAACAGGGGGCGATTTCTCTGGAAACACCATATATTTT
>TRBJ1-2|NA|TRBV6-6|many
CASSLNMGGYTF
TGTGCCAGCAGCCTAAACATGGGTGGCTACACCTTC
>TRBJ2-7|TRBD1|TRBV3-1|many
CASSPLTGVLREQYF
TGTGCCAGCAGCCCCCTGACAGGGGTCCTACGAGAGCAGTACTTC
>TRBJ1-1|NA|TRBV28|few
CASMQGQTEAFF
TGTGCCAGCATGCAGGGGCAGACTGAAGCTTTCTTT
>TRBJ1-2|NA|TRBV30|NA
CAWSGGPHSYTF
TGTGCCTGGAGTGGGGGACCGCACAGCTACACCTTC
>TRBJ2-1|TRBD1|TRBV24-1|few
CATSDFAGQGANEQFF
TGTGCCACCAGTGATTTCGCGGGACAGGGGGCAAATGAGCAGTTCTTC
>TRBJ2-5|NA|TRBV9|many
CASSTRGSSQETQYF
TGTGCCAGCAGCACCCGGGGTAGCTCACAAGAGACCCAGTACTTC
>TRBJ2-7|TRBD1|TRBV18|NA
CASSPGPGGTYEQYF
TGTGCCAGCTCACCTGGGCCAGGGGGTACCTACGAGCAGTACTTC
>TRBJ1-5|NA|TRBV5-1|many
CASSLEGVTNQPQHF
TGCGCCAGCAGCTTGGAGGGTGTCACCAATCAGCCCCAGCATTTT
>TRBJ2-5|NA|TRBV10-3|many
CAISGREQETQYF
TGTGCCATCAGTGGCCGGGAGCAAGAGACCCAGTACTTC
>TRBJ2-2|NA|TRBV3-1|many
CASSQALTGELFF
TGTGCCAGCAGCCAAGCCCTCACCGGGGAGCTGTTTTTT
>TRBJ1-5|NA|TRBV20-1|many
CSARGDGNQPQHF
TGCAGTGCTAGAGGGGACGGCAATCAGCCCCAGCATTTT
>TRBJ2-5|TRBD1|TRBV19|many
CASSPRDSYQETQYF
TGTGCCAGTAGTCCCCGGGACAGCTACCAAGAGACCCAGTACTTC
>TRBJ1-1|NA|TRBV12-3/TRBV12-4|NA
CASSRFLGENTEAFF
TGTGCCAGCAGCCGCTTCCTGGGGGAGAACACTGAAGCTTTCTTT
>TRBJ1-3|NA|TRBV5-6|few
CASSFYQGNTIYF
TGTGCCAGCAGCTTTTATCAGGGGAACACCATATATTTT
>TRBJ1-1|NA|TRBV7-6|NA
CASSLTGRLGVMNTEAFF
TGTGCCAGCAGCTTAACCGGCCGGCTCGGGGTGATGAACACTGAAGCTTTCTTT
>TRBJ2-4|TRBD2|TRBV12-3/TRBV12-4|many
CASAYGGGAKNIQYF
TGTGCCAGCGCCTACGGGGGGGGAGCCAAAAACATTCAGTACTTC
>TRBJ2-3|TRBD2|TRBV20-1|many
CSAAIAGSTDTQYF
TGCAGTGCCGCTATAGCGGGAAGCACAGATACGCAGTATTTT
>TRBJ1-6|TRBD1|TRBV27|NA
CASSPGTGVLSYNSPLHF
TGTGCCAGCAGTCCCGGGACAGGAGTTCTCTCCTATAATTCACCCCTCCACTTT
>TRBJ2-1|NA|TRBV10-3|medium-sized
CAISAPSWGAVNNGEQFF
TGTGCCATCAGTGCACCCTCGTGGGGGGCGGTAAACAACGGTGAGCAGTTCTTC
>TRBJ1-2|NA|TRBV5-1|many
CASSLAAQGLYGYTF
TGCGCCAGCAGCTTGGCGGCTCAGGGGCTCTATGGCTACACCTTC
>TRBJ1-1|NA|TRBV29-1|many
CSAGRETVPNTEAFF
TGCAGCGCGGGTCGAGAAACCGTACCGAACACTGAAGCTTTCTTT